This T cell receptor (beta chain) was profiled in a study of cytomegalovirus exposure and HLA in healthy donors. Germline values: CDR1 MDHEN, CDR2 SYDVKM. Trimming stripped 7 bases from V and 0 bases from J, with 13 bases between. The CDR3 is 14 residues long. This clone was found once. Its antigen is still unknown. Findings and caveats of the study: Sequencing likely produced, as an artifact, a cluster of highly shared sequence variants. With later analysis, a missense DCLRE1C variant became linked to TCR beta V- and J-gene trimming.

PCR was performed using 60 Vbeta and 13 Jbeta primers. The assay was immunoSEQ multiplex PCR, and TCRdb's table has in-frame clones only and misses some. This table holds under 200,000 clones, roughly 80% found once. The sequenced material came from PBMCs. The chain combines TRBV28 with TRBJ2-7; possible D gene TRBD1, 5 bases. The clonotype was recovered from a man aged 55-75 years in good health and CMV-seronegative. Here the CDR3 reads CASTRTPLSYEQYF. CDR3 nucleotide sequence: TGTGCCAGCACCCGGACACCGCTCTCCTACGAGCAGTACTTC.